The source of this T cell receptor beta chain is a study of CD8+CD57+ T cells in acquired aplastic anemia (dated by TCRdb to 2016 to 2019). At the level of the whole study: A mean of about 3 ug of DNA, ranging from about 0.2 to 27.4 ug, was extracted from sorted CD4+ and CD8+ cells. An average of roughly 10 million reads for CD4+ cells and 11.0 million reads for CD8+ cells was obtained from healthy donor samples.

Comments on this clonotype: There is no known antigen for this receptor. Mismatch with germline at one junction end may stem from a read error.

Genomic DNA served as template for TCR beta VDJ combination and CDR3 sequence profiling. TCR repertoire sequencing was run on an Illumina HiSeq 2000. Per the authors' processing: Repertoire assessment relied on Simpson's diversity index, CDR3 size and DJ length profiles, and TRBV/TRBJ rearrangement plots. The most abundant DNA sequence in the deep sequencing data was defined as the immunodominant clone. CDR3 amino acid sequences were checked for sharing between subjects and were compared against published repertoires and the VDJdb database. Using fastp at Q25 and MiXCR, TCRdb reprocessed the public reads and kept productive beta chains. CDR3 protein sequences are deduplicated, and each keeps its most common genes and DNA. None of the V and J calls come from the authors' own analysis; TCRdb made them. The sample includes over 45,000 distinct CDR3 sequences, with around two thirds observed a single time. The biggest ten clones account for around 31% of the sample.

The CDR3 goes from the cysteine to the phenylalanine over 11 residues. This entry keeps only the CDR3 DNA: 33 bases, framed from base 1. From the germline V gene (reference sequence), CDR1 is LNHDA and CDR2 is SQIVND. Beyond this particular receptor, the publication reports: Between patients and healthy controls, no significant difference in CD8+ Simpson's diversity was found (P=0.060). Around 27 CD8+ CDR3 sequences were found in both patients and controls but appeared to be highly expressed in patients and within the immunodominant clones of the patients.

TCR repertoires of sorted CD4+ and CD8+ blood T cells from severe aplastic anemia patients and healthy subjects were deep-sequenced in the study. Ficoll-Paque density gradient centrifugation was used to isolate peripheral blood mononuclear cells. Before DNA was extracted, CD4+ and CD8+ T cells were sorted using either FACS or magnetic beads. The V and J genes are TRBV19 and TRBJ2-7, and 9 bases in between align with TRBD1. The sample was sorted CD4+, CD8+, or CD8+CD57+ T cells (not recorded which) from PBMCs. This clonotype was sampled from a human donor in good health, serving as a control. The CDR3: CPGQGSYEQYF. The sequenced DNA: TGCCCGGGACAGGGAAGCTACGAGCAGTACTTC.